This TCR beta chain is from a study of T cell clonotyping in hematopoietic cell transplantation. In the case of this clone: The antigen is not known.

Study observations and caveats: Without cell sorting, CD4 versus CD8 contributions remain unresolved. After transplant, recipient diversity fell while pathologically expanded clonotypes grew through day 180. Broader posttransplant TCR repertoire diversity was predicted by graft donor and pretransplant recipient Inverse Simpson Index values.

The CDR3 has 15 amino acids. V lost 2 bases and J lost 0; bases outside the gene matches: 1. CDR1 is MNHEY, CDR2 SMNVEV, per germline (reference sequence). Profiling relied on immunoSEQ multiplex PCR, and the TCRdb table lists in-frame clones only, not all of them. The sample gives about 13,000 clones, approximately 80% of which show up once; approximately 15% is in the top ten. As for time point: recipient sample about 28 days before transplant, after cytoreduction. The sequences come from peripheral blood mononuclear cells, collected before stem cell transplant. The chain carries TRBV27 and TRBJ2-7; 10 nucleotides line up with TRBD1. This TCR was sampled from a man in his 60s with acute myeloid leukemia. Some clones in this sample may be carry-over from other donors' samples. The DNA for the CDR3 is TGTGCCAGCAGTTTAGGGACAGGGGCCTCCTACGAGCAGTACTTC. Translated: CASSLGTGASYEQYF.